The source of this T cell receptor beta chain is a study of cytomegalovirus exposure and HLA in healthy donors. The CDR3 spans 15 residues. Germline assignment: CDR1 SGHAT and CDR2 FQNNGV. The V end lost 4 bases, the J end lost 0 bases, and 11 bases lay between the germline ends. A multiplex PCR was run with 60 Vbeta primers and 13 Jbeta primers. Data came from immunoSEQ multiplex PCR; TCRdb stores just in-frame clones and leaves some out. The sample comprises roughly 130,000 clones, roughly four fifths of which are singletons, and 5.9% rests with the top ten. The TCR was taken from a middle-aged woman in good health and CMV-seropositive. The J gene is TRBJ2-3, the V gene TRBV11-2, with D perhaps TRBD1 (6 bases). The source material was PBMCs. The CDR3: CASSSRGFSTDTQYF. The CDR3 region has the DNA TGTGCCAGCAGCTCAAGGGGGTTTAGCACAGATACGCAGTATTTT.